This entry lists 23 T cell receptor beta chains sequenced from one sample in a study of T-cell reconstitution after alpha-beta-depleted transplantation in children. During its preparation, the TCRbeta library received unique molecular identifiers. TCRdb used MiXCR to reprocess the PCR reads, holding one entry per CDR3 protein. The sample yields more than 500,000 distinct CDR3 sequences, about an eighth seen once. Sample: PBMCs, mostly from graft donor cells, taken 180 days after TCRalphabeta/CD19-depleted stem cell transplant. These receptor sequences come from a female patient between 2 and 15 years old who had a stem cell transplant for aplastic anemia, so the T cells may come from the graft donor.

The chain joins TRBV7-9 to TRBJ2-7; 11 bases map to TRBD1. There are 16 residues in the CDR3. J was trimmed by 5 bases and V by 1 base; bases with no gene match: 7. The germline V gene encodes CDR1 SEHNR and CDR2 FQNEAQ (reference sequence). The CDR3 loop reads CASSLVWGQGDHEQYF. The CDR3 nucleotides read TGTGCCAGCAGCTTAGTTTGGGGACAGGGGGATCACGAGCAGTACTTC.

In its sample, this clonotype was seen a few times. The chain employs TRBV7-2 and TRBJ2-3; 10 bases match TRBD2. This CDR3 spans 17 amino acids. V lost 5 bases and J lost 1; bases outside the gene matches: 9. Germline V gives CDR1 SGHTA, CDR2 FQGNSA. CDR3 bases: TGTGCCAGCAGCCCCGGGGTAGCGGGAGGACGCACAGATACGCAGTATTTT. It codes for CASSPGVAGGRTDTQYF. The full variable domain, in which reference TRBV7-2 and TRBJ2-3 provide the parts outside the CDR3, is GAGVSQSPSNKVTEKGKDVELRCDPISGHTALYWYRQSLGQGLEFLIYFQGNSAPDKSGLPSDRFSAERTGGSVSTLTIQRTQQEDSAVYLCASSPGVAGGRTDTQYFGPGTRLTVL.

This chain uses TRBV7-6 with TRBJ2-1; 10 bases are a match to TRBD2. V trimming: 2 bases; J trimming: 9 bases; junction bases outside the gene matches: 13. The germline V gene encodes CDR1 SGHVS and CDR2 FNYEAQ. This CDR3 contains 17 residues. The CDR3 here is CASSLRALGLAGAEQFF. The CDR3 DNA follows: TGTGCCAGCAGCTTAAGGGCCCTTGGGCTAGCGGGAGCTGAGCAGTTCTTC.

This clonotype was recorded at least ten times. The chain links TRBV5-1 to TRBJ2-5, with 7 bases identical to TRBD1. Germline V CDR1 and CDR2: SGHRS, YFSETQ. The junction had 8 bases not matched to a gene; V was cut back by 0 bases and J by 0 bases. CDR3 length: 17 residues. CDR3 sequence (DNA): TGCGCCAGCAGCTTGGAACCGGGACAGAAGTACCAAGAGACCCAGTACTTC. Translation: CASSLEPGQKYQETQYF.

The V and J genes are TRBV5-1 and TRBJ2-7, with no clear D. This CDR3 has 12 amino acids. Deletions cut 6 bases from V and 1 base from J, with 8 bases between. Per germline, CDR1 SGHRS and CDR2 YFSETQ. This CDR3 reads CASTPNSYEQYF. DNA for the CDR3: TGCGCCAGCACCCCAAATTCCTACGAGCAGTACTTC.

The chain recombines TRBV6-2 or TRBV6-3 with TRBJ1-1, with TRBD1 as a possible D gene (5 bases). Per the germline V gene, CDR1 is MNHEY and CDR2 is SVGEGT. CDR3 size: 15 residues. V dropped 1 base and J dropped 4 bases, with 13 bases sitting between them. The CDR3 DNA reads TGTGCCAGCAGTTACTACGGGGGTTGGGGCACTGAAGCTTTCTTT. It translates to CASSYYGGWGTEAFF.

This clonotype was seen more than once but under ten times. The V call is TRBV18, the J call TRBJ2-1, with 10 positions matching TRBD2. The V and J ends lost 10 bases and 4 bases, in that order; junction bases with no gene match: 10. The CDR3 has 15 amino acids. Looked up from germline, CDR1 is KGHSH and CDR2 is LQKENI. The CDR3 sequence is CATIRGLAPYNEQFF. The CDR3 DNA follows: TGTGCCACCATCAGGGGACTAGCGCCGTACAATGAGCAGTTCTTC.

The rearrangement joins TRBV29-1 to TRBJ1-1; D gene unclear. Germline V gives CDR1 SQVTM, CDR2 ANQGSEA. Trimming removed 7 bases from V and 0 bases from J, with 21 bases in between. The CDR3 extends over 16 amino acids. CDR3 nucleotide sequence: TGCAGCGGAGCTAGTAGGGCGGGGTCCGTGAACACTGAAGCTTTCTTT. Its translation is CSGASRAGSVNTEAFF.

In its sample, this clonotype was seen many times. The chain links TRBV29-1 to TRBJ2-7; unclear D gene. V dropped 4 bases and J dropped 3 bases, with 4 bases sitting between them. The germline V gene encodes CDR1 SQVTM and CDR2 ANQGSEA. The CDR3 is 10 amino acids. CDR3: CSVVVYEQYF. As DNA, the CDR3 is TGCAGCGTTGTTGTCTACGAGCAGTACTTC.

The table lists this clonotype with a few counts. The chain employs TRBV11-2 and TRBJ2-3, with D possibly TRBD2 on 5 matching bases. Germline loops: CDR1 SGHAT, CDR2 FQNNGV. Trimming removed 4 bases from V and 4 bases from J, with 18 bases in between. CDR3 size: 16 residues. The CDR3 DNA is TGTGCCAGCAGCTCCGGACTCCTTTCCGGCGCAGATACGCAGTATTTT. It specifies CASSSGLLSGADTQYF.

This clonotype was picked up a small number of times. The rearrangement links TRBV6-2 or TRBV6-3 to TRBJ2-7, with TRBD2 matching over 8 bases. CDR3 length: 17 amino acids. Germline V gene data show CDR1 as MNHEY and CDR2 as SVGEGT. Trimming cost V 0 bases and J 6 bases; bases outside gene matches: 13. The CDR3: CASSYSLVAGLLREQYF. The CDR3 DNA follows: TGTGCCAGCAGTTACTCGCTCGTAGCGGGACTACTACGCGAGCAGTACTTC.

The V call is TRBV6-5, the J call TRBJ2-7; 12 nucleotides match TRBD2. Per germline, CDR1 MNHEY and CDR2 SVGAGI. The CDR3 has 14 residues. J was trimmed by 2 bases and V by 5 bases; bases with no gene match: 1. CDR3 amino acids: CASSTSGRTYEQYF. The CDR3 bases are TGTGCCAGCAGTACTAGCGGGAGGACCTACGAGCAGTACTTC.

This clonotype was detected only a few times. The CDR3 DNA is TGTGCCAGCAGTTTCACAGGAGGCAAGAACACTGAAGCTTTCTTT. Its translation: CASSFTGGKNTEAFF. The rearrangement links TRBV28 to TRBJ1-1, with a tentative D call TRBD1 (5 bases). The CDR3 covers 15 residues. Per the germline V gene, CDR1 is MDHEN and CDR2 is SYDVKM. Deletions cut 3 bases from V and 1 base from J, with 12 bases between.

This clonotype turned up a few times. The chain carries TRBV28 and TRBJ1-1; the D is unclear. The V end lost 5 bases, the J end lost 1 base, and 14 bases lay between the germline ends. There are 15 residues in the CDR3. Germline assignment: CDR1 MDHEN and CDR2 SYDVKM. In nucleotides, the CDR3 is TGTGCCAGCAGTCTTGAATCAAGGAGGAACACTGAAGCTTTCTTT. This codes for CASSLESRRNTEAFF.

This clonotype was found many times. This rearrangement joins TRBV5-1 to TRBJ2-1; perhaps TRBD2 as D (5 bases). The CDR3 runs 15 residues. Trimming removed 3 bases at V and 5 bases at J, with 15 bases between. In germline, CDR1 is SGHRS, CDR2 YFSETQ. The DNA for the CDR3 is TGCGCCAGCAGCTCTCCGGAACTAGGCCACAATGAGCAGTTCTTC. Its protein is CASSSPELGHNEQFF. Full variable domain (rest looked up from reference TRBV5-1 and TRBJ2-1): KAGVTQTPRYLIKTRGQQVTLSCSPISGHRSVSWYQQTPGQGLQFLFEYFSETQRNKGNFPGRFSGRQFSNSRSEMNVSTLELGDSALYLCASSSPELGHNEQFFGPGTRLTVL.

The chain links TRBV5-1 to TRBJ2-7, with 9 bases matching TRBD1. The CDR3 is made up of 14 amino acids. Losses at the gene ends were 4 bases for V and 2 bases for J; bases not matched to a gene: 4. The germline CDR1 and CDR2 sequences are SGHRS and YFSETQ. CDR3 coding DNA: TGCGCCAGCAGCATTGGGACAGGGCCCTACGAGCAGTACGTC. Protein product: CASSIGTGPYEQYV.

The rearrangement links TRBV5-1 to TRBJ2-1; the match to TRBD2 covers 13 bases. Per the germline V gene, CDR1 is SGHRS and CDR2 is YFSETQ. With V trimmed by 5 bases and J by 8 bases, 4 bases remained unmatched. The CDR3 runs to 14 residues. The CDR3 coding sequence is TGCGCCAGCAGACTAGCGGGAGGGCACGATGAGCAGTTCTTC. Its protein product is CASRLAGGHDEQFF.

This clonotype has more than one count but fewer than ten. CDR3 amino acids: CASSLGGTPLPTDTQYF. DNA for the CDR3: TGTGCCAGCAGCTTGGGAGGGACCCCCCTACCCACAGATACGCAGTATTTT. V and J are TRBV7-3 and TRBJ2-3; 7 nucleotides agree with TRBD2. With V trimmed by 3 bases and J by 2 bases, 11 bases remained unmatched. This CDR3 is 17 amino acids long. In germline, CDR1 is SGHTA, CDR2 FQGTGA.

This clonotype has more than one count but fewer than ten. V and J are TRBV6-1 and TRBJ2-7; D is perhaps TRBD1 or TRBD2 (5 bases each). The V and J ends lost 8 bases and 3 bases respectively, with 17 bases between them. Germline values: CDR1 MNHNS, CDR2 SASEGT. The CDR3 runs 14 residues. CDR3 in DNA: TGTGCCAGCTCTCACCGGGGCGGAATCTACGAGCAGTACTTC. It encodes CASSHRGGIYEQYF.

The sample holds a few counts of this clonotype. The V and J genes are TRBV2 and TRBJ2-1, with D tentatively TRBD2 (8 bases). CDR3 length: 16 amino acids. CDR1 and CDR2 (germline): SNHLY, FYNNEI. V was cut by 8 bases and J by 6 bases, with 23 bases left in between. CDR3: CASDGRGLAGPNEQFF. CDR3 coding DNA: TGTGCCAGCGATGGGAGGGGGCTAGCGGGCCCCAATGAGCAGTTCTTC.

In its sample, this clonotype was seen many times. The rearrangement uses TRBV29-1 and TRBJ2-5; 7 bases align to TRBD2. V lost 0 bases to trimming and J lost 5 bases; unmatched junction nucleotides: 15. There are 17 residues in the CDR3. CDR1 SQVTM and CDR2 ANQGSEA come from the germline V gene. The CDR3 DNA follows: TGCAGCGTTGAAGATATTAGGTTGGCGGGAGTTAGGGAGACCCAGTACTTC. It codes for CSVEDIRLAGVRETQYF.

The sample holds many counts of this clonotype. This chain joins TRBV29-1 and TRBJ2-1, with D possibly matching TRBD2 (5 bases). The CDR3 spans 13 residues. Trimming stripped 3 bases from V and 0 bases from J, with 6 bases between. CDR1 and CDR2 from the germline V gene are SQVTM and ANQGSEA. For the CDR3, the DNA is TGCAGCGTTGATGGGAGCTCCTACAATGAGCAGTTCTTC. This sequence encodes CSVDGSSYNEQFF.

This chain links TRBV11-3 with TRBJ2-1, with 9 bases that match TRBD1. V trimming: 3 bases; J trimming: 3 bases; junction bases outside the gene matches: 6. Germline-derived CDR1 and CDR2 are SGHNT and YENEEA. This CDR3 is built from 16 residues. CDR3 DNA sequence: TGTGCCAGCAGCTTGGCCGGGACAGGGTACTACAATGAGCAGTTCTTC. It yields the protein CASSLAGTGYYNEQFF.